These 14 T cell receptor beta chains share one sample of origin, sequenced in a study of shared clonotypes between healthy human individuals (dated by TCRdb to the early 2020s). Libraries were made using the immunoSEQ multiplex PCR assay. What TCRdb holds here is the immuneACCESS table cut down to in-frame rearrangements. Part of the clones is not present; checked against another copy, under half of the missing clones reflect an unresolved V gene, and the others are unexplained. For this sample there are over 1.5 million clones; roughly 98% appear just once. Approximately 0.45% of the sample rests with the top ten. The sequenced material came from naive CD4+ T cells sorted from blood. This specimen's cell subset or site label, per the study, means: CD45RA+ positively selected. These receptors were obtained from a man aged 25-40 years in good health.

The rearrangement uses TRBV5-4 and TRBJ2-5, with 7 bases identical to TRBD1. V shed 3 bases, J shed 2 bases, and the junction held 4 bases outside the gene matches. CDR1 SGHNT and CDR2 YYREEE come from the germline V gene (reference sequence). This CDR3 spans 14 amino acids. The CDR3 loop is CASSSPGQQETQYF. The CDR3, as DNA: TGTGCCAGCAGCTCACCGGGACAGCAAGAGACCCAGTACTTC.

Notes on this clone: This sample also contains other DNA sequences that code for the same CDR3. The chain employs TRBV5-4 and TRBJ2-7, with 9 positions matching TRBD1. The CDR3 consists of 14 residues. Germline values: CDR1 SGHNT, CDR2 YYREEE (reference sequence). V shed 4 bases and J 5 bases; nucleotides not matched to a gene: 7. The CDR3 bases are TGTGCCAGCAGCCCGGGACAGGGAAGGGACGAGCAGTACTTC. This sequence encodes CASSPGQGRDEQYF.

The chain has TRBV27 and TRBJ2-7, with 10 nucleotides matching TRBD1. Germline values: CDR1 MNHEY, CDR2 SMNVEV (reference sequence). V lost 3 bases to trimming and J lost 2 bases; unmatched junction nucleotides: 4. This CDR3 is 15 amino acids long. The CDR3 spells CASSFWDRGTYEQYF. CDR3 in DNA: TGTGCCAGCAGTTTTTGGGACAGGGGAACCTACGAGCAGTACTTC.

V usage is TRBV6-1 and J usage is TRBJ2-7; D gene ambiguous. V lost 7 bases and J 6 bases, leaving 19 bases between the germline ends. Germline V CDR1 and CDR2: MNHNS, SASEGT. This CDR3 has 14 residues. CDR3 residues: CASKVEGSVGEQYF. In nucleotides, the CDR3 is TGTGCCAGCAAGGTCGAAGGGTCGGTGGGCGAGCAGTACTTC.

V is TRBV5-1 and J is TRBJ1-1, with 9 positions matching TRBD1. The ends lost 4 bases at V and 3 bases at J; junction bases unmatched: 7. The CDR3 is 15 amino acids. Germline V gene data show CDR1 as SGHRS and CDR2 as YFSETQ. This CDR3 is CASSLRTGVDTEAFF. CDR3 in DNA: TGCGCCAGCAGCCTACGGACAGGGGTTGACACTGAAGCTTTCTTT.

The J gene is TRBJ2-3, the V gene TRBV5-1; D uncertain. CDR3 length equals 15 residues. Germline V CDR1 and CDR2: SGHRS, YFSETQ. Trimming took 5 bases from V and 0 from J, leaving 13 bases between them. The DNA of the CDR3 is TGCGCCAGCAGGCTAGTCCCGACTAGCACAGATACGCAGTATTTT. It encodes CASRLVPTSTDTQYF.

The chain uses TRBV15 and TRBJ2-2, with D possibly being TRBD1 (6 bases). This CDR3 is 20 amino acids long. Germline V gives CDR1 LNHNV, CDR2 YYDKDF (reference sequence). V was clipped by 0 bases and J by 3 bases, with 23 bases between them. The CDR3 is CATSRDSGAGASRYTGELFF. CDR3 DNA sequence: TGTGCCACCAGCAGAGATTCAGGGGCAGGTGCTTCTAGGTACACCGGGGAGCTGTTTTTT.

This chain connects TRBV19 to TRBJ2-3, with 12 bases that match TRBD1. CDR1 is LNHDA, CDR2 SQIVND, per germline (reference sequence). There are 14 residues in the CDR3. The trim removed 5 bases at V and 8 bases at J, leaving 5 bases unmatched. The CDR3 region is CASSSGQGATTQYF. In DNA form, the CDR3 reads TGTGCCAGTAGTTCGGGACAGGGGGCGACTACGCAGTATTTT. Together with reference TRBV19 and TRBJ2-3, the CDR3 gives the full variable domain: DGGITQSPKYLFRKEGQNVTLSCEQNLNHDAMYWYRQDPGQGLRLIYYSQIVNDFQKGDIAEGYSVSREKKESFPLTVTSAQKNPTAFYLCASSSGQGATTQYFGPGTRLTVL.

This chain connects TRBV11-3 to TRBJ2-7; TRBD2 might be the D (6 bases). The length of the CDR3 is 16 residues. Germline V gene sequence: CDR1 SGHNT, CDR2 YENEEA. Trimming cost V 3 bases and J 6 bases, with 21 bases left between them. The CDR3 bases are TGTGCCAGCAGCTTGCTTCATTCGGGGACTCATCCCGAGCAGTACTTC. Translated, it gives CASSLLHSGTHPEQYF. Combining the CDR3 with reference TRBV11-3 and TRBJ2-7 gives the whole variable domain EAGVVQSPRYKIIEKKQPVAFWCNPISGHNTLYWYLQNLGQGPELLIRYENEEAVDDSQLPKDRFSAERLKGVDSTLKIQPAELGDSAVYLCASSLLHSGTHPEQYFGPGTRLTVT.

The count of this clone is one. The V call is TRBV10-3, the J call TRBJ2-7; TRBD1 matches 8 bases. The ends lost 2 bases at V and 0 bases at J; junction bases unmatched: 3. Germline loops: CDR1 ENHRY, CDR2 SYGVKD. The CDR3 is 15 amino acids. CDR3 nucleotide sequence: TGTGCCATCAGTGAGGGACAGGGTATCTCCTACGAGCAGTACTTC. It translates to CAISEGQGISYEQYF.

The rearrangement uses TRBV19 and TRBJ2-5; a weak D match, TRBD2 (6 bases). The CDR3 has 16 amino acids. With 3 bases removed from V and 5 bases from J, the gap between germline ends came to 19 bases. Germline-derived CDR1 and CDR2 are LNHDA and SQIVND (reference sequence). This chain's CDR3 is CASSILGTPAGETQYF. In DNA, the CDR3 is TGTGCCAGTAGTATTCTTGGGACCCCGGCGGGGGAGACCCAGTACTTC.

This chain joins TRBV5-1 and TRBJ1-2; D gene ambiguous. V dropped 4 bases and J dropped 2 bases, with 12 bases sitting between them. CDR3 length: 14 residues. Germline V gene data show CDR1 as SGHRS and CDR2 as YFSETQ. The CDR3 nucleotides are TGCGCCAGCAGCCCCCGGGATTCCAACTATGGCTACACCTTC. This sequence encodes CASSPRDSNYGYTF.

About this clone: Other DNA sequences in the same sample also yield this CDR3. The V gene is TRBV28, the J gene TRBJ2-2; D is undetermined. The CDR3 is made up of 11 amino acids. The germline V and J ends were trimmed by 3 bases and 8 bases, with 4 bases remaining between them. The germline V gene has CDR1 MDHEN and CDR2 SYDVKM. The DNA for the CDR3 is TGTGCCAGCAGTTTGAGGGGGGAGCTGTTTTTT. Translating it yields CASSLRGELFF.

In this sample, this clone turned up once. The chain is built from TRBV27 and TRBJ2-3, with a weak D call TRBD2 (7 bases). CDR1 is MNHEY and CDR2 is SMNVEV in the germline V gene (reference sequence). The CDR3 is 14 residues long. The germline V and J ends were trimmed by 8 bases and 2 bases, with 14 bases remaining between them. For the CDR3, the DNA is TGTGCCAGCTCTCGGGGGGCATTCACAGATACGCAGTATTTT. Encoded protein: CASSRGAFTDTQYF.